These 16 T cell receptor beta chains originate from one sample sequenced in a study of blood T cell repertoires in COVID-19. Profiling relied on immunoSEQ multiplex PCR, and the TCRdb table lists in-frame clones only, not all of them. The sample yields approximately 100,000 clones, approximately 80% seen once. The sequenced sample was peripheral blood. The receptors were sampled from a man in his 70s with active or convalescent COVID-19.

On this clone itself: A much larger clone differs by one base, so this may be a read error. This chain links TRBV11-2 with TRBJ1-1, with D possibly matching TRBD1 (5 bases). Trimming took off 3 bases at V and 4 bases at J, with 6 bases between the two ends. Germline V gene sequence: CDR1 SGHAT, CDR2 FQNNGV. This CDR3 has 12 amino acids. The CDR3 loop is CASSFRATEAFF. CDR3 DNA sequence: TGTGCCAGCAGCTTCAGGGCCACTGAAGCTTTCTTT.

V and J are TRBV7-8 and TRBJ2-5; no clear D gene. CDR1 and CDR2 (germline): SGHVS, FQNEAQ. V was cut by 3 bases and J by 2 bases, with 10 bases left in between. The CDR3 length is 14 residues. DNA of the CDR3: TGTGCCAGCAGCTTCATGATCAGGCAAGAGACCCAGTACTTC. Translation: CASSFMIRQETQYF.

The chain uses TRBV5-6 and TRBJ1-1; a weak D match, TRBD1 (5 bases). The germline V and J ends were trimmed by 4 bases and 4 bases, with 20 bases remaining between them. Looked up from germline, CDR1 is SGHDT and CDR2 is YYEEEE. This CDR3 spans 16 amino acids. The CDR3 reads CASSPGPGRRGTEAFF. The CDR3 DNA reads as TGTGCCAGCAGCCCTGGGCCGGGCCGGAGGGGCACTGAAGCTTTCTTT.

This chain connects TRBV5-1 to TRBJ2-5; 12 bases align to TRBD2. CDR1 and CDR2 (germline): SGHRS, YFSETQ. This CDR3 region has 16 residues. V shed 0 bases and J 2 bases; nucleotides not matched to a gene: 2. CDR3 sequence reads: CASSLGGLAGQETQYF. The CDR3 nucleotides read TGCGCCAGCAGCTTGGGCGGACTAGCGGGGCAAGAGACCCAGTACTTC.

CDR3 DNA: TGTGCCAGCAGCCAAAGACTAGCGGGGGGCCCACTCCAAGAGACCCAGTACTTC. It translates to CASSQRLAGGPLQETQYF. The chain couples TRBV4-2 to TRBJ2-5; 13 nucleotides line up with TRBD2. Germline-derived CDR1 and CDR2 are LGHNA and YNFKEQ. The CDR3 contains 18 residues. Trimming removed 2 bases from V and 1 base from J; junction bases left unmatched: 7.

The chain links TRBV30 to TRBJ1-1; 8 bases agree with TRBD1. The V segment lost 7 bases and the J segment 4 bases; nucleotides outside the gene matches: 8. Germline V gene sequence: CDR1 GTSNPN, CDR2 SVGIG (reference sequence). The CDR3 sequence is 13 residues long. The CDR3 reads CASQTGGGTEAFF. CDR3 DNA sequence: TGTGCCTCGCAAACAGGGGGAGGCACTGAAGCTTTCTTT.

The CDR3 DNA is TGTGCCAGCAGTCGGTCCGGGACAGGGCGCAGGCTTGGTGGCTACACCTTC. Amino acid sequence: CASSRSGTGRRLGGYTF. The V gene is TRBV7-8, the J gene TRBJ1-2; 9 bases agree with TRBD1. The CDR3 covers 17 residues. V was clipped by 6 bases and J by 7 bases; unmatched bases: 18. Germline CDR1 SGHVS, CDR2 FQNEAQ.

The chain uses TRBV10-1 and TRBJ2-7; 12 positions agree with TRBD1. The CDR3 is 15 residues long. The germline V gene has CDR1 WNHNN and CDR2 SYGVQD (reference sequence). V was pared by 6 bases and J by 7 bases, with 10 bases of the junction left unmatched. CDR3 nucleotide sequence: TGCGCCAGCAGCGCCGGGACAGGGGGCGCGGGGGAGCAGTACTTC. Translated: CASSAGTGGAGEQYF.

The V gene is TRBV7-9, the J gene TRBJ1-6, with D maybe TRBD1 (5 bases). Trimming removed 0 bases from V and 7 bases from J, with 10 bases in between. This CDR3 comprises 15 residues. The germline V gene encodes CDR1 SEHNR and CDR2 FQNEAQ (reference sequence). The CDR3 DNA reads TGTGCCAGCAGCTTAGCGGGCGCAGGGAATTCACCCCTCCACTTT. This sequence encodes CASSLAGAGNSPLHF.

This chain connects TRBV6-5 to TRBJ1-2; D perhaps matches TRBD1 (5 bases). The CDR3 runs to 12 residues. CDR1 is MNHEY, CDR2 SVGAGI, per germline. Trimming removed 8 bases at V and 6 bases at J, with 13 bases between. CDR3 protein: CASLTGSNGYTF. The CDR3 bases are TGTGCCAGCCTAACAGGATCCAATGGCTACACCTTC.

The rearrangement joins TRBV6-6 to TRBJ2-3; 11 nucleotides align to TRBD2. The J segment lost 5 bases and the V segment lost 7 bases, leaving 5 bases of the junction unmatched. This CDR3 has 14 amino acids. Per germline, CDR1 MNHNY and CDR2 SVGAGI (reference sequence). The CDR3 DNA follows: TGTGCCAGCAACTTAGCGGGGGGGAAAGATACGCAGTATTTT. Translation gives CASNLAGGKDTQYF.

This chain connects TRBV4-1 to TRBJ2-2, with a possible D match to TRBD1 (6 bases). The germline V gene has CDR1 MGHRA and CDR2 YSYEKL. Trimming took off 4 bases at V and 0 bases at J, with 9 bases between the two ends. The CDR3 is made up of 15 amino acids. The CDR3 sequence: CASSPRTANTGELFF. DNA of the CDR3: TGCGCCAGCAGCCCCCGGACAGCGAACACCGGGGAGCTGTTTTTT.

The chain couples TRBV29-1 to TRBJ1-1; D uncertain. V lost 5 bases, J lost 8 bases, and 15 bases lay in between. Germline assignment: CDR1 SQVTM and CDR2 ANQGSEA. The CDR3 has 12 residues. As DNA, the CDR3 is TGCAGCGTTCGAGGAACTGGCTGGGAAGCTTTCTTT. Translating gives CSVRGTGWEAFF.

The chain links TRBV29-1 to TRBJ2-2; a weak D match, TRBD2 (6 bases). This CDR3 spans 15 amino acids. The V gene lost 6 bases and the J gene lost 5 bases, with 19 bases spanning the gap. CDR1 and CDR2 from the germline V gene are SQVTM and ANQGSEA. As DNA, the CDR3 is TGCAGCGTCGCCCGCGGGACCGCGGGGACCGGGGAGCTGTTTTTT. Protein product: CSVARGTAGTGELFF.

The genes are TRBV27 and TRBJ1-5; TRBD1 aligns across 7 bases. V lost 2 bases and J lost 4; bases outside the gene matches: 5. Per germline, CDR1 MNHEY and CDR2 SMNVEV (reference sequence). There are 15 residues in the CDR3. CDR3 bases: TGTGCCAGCAGTTTAAACGTACAGGGGAATCAGCCCCAGCATTTT. Translating it yields CASSLNVQGNQPQHF.

Only a few counts were recorded for this clone. The J gene is TRBJ1-1, the V gene TRBV7-2, with no clear D. The CDR3 is 13 residues long. Germline CDR1 is SGHTA and CDR2 is FQGNSA. V dropped 5 bases and J dropped 5 bases, with 12 bases sitting between them. The CDR3 sequence is CASSAQAATEAFF. CDR3 in DNA: TGTGCCAGCAGCGCCCAGGCAGCTACTGAAGCTTTCTTT.